These T cell receptor beta chains were read from a single sample in a study of glioma-infiltrating T cells. TCRdb used MiXCR to reprocess the multiplex PCR reads, holding one entry per CDR3 protein. The sample contains roughly 190,000 distinct CDR3 sequences, 32% of which appear only once. What was sequenced was glioma tissue, nonneoplastic brain tissue, or PBMCs (not recorded which). The receptors were gathered from a human donor with low-grade glioma or glioblastoma, undergoing nonglioma brain surgery, or in good health (not recorded which). CDR3s include the opening cysteine and the closing phenylalanine or tryptophan. D genes are given only for firm matches. Clone sizes are given selectively: once, few, many, or a class where the clone is expanded.

V	length	J	D	size	CDR3	DNA
TRBV28	14	TRBJ1-5	.	.	CSRSLGGQNQPQHF	TGTTCCCGCAGCCTTGGGGGCCAAAATCAGCCACAGCATTTT
TRBV7-9	13	TRBJ2-4	.	many	CASSLEGTDIQYF	TGTGCCAGCAGCTTAGAAGGGACGGACATTCAGTACTTC
TRBV19	16	TRBJ2-3	TRBD2	.	CASSAPTSGKADTQYF	TGTGCCAGTAGTGCCCCGACTAGCGGGAAGGCAGATACGCAGTATTTT
TRBV6-1	14	TRBJ2-1	.	many	CASTPGHRPNEQFF	TGTGCCAGCACTCCGGGACATAGGCCCAATGAGCAGTTCTTC
TRBV5-4	15	TRBJ2-1	.	few	CASSLGGTEGGEQFF	TGTGCCAGCAGCTTGGGCGGGACCGAAGGGGGCGAGCAGTTCTTC
TRBV27	14	TRBJ2-1	.	many	CASSFNVFVAEQFF	TGTGCCAGCAGTTTCAACGTGTTTGTCGCTGAGCAGTTCTTC
TRBV5-1	15	TRBJ2-3	.	few	CASSLDGYRTDTQYF	TGCGCCAGCAGCTTGGACGGGTATCGCACAGATACGCAGTATTTT
TRBV11-3	10	TRBJ2-7	.	.	CASLSHEQYF	TGTGCCTCACTCAGCCACGAGCAGTACTTC
TRBV27	13	TRBJ2-1	.	many	CASSLGTYNEQFF	TGTGCCAGCAGTTTAGGGACCTACAATGAGCAGTTCTTC
TRBV6-1	15	TRBJ1-1	TRBD1	many	CASSIRGGMNTEAFF	TGTGCCAGCAGTATCCGAGGGGGCATGAACACTGAAGCTTTCTTT
TRBV29-1	13	TRBJ2-7	.	many	CSVTGTVFYEQYF	TGCAGCGTAACCGGGACGGTCTTCTACGAGCAGTACTTC
TRBV6-2/TRBV6-3	14	TRBJ2-7	.	.	CASRVRLGNYEQYF	TGTGCCAGCAGGGTTCGTTTGGGGAACTACGAGCAGTACTTC
TRBV29-1	10	TRBJ1-1	.	.	CSAFDTEAFF	TGCAGCGCCTTCGACACTGAAGCTTTCTTT
TRBV15	22	TRBJ2-1	TRBD2	many	CATSRGGRGLAGYWSSYNEQFF	TGTGCCACCAGCAGAGGGGGTCGAGGTCTAGCGGGATACTGGAGCTCCTACAATGAGCAGTTCTTC
TRBV19	16	TRBJ2-3	.	.	CASSIGSTGRGDTQYF	TGTGCCAGTAGTATAGGATCCACCGGTCGAGGGGATACGCAGTATTTT
TRBV4-3	16	TRBJ2-7	.	.	CASSQDLGTPLSEQYF	TGCGCCAGCAGCCAAGATTTGGGGACACCCCTCTCCGAGCAGTACTTC
TRBV5-4	13	TRBJ2-7	.	.	CAISLVGSYEQYF	TGTGCCATCAGCTTGGTGGGCTCCTACGAGCAGTACTTC
TRBV28	15	TRBJ2-7	TRBD2	many	CASSIPGLASYEQYF	TGTGCCAGCAGTATACCGGGACTAGCCTCCTACGAGCAGTACTTC
TRBV6-2/TRBV6-3	15	TRBJ2-7	.	.	CSSSLLLQGPYEQYF	TGTTCCAGCAGCCTGTTACTCCAGGGGCCCTACGAGCAGTACTTC
TRBV6-6	15	TRBJ2-7	TRBD1	.	CASSYRPDRGYEQYF	TGTGCCAGCAGTTACCGCCCGGACAGGGGGTACGAGCAGTACTTC
TRBV10-3	18	TRBJ1-5	TRBD1	many	CAISVAPTRTGSNQPQHF	TGTGCCATCAGTGTAGCCCCCACACGGACAGGGAGTAATCAGCCCCAGCATTTT
TRBV29-1	15	TRBJ2-3	TRBD2	few	CSVSGLAPSTDTQYF	TGCAGCGTTTCGGGACTAGCGCCAAGCACAGATACGCAGTATTTT
TRBV4-1	16	TRBJ2-3	TRBD2	many	CASSPATSGRADTQYF	TGCGCCAGCAGCCCTGCGACTAGCGGGAGGGCCGATACGCAGTATTTT
TRBV6-1	15	TRBJ2-2	.	many	CASSATGINTGELFF	TGTGCCAGCAGCGCGACAGGCATTAACACCGGGGAGCTGTTTTTT
TRBV20-1	16	TRBJ2-7	TRBD2	many	CSARTPGLAGGREQYF	TGCAGTGCTAGAACGCCGGGACTAGCGGGAGGAAGGGAGCAGTACTTC
TRBV19	14	TRBJ1-4	.	once	CASSRVDSNEKLFF	TGTGCCAGTAGTCGAGTAGACTCTAATGAAAAACTGTTTTTT
TRBV4-3	14	TRBJ2-1	TRBD1	many	CADTRTGTYNEQFF	TGCGCCGACACCCGGACAGGCACCTACAATGAGCAGTTCTTC
TRBV19	16	TRBJ2-1	TRBD2	.	CASSIYLAGGLGEQFF	TGTGCCAGTAGTATTTATCTAGCGGGAGGGCTGGGTGAGCAGTTCTTC
TRBV11-2	16	TRBJ2-1	TRBD2	.	CASSLVGGRPNNEQFF	TGTGCCAGCAGCTTAGTTGGCGGGAGGCCCAATAATGAGCAGTTCTTC
TRBV7-9	14	TRBJ2-5	.	many	CASSLEGGQETQYF	TGTGCCAGCAGCTTAGAAGGGGGCCAAGAGACCCAGTACTTC
TRBV20-1	12	TRBJ2-7	.	many	CSARITAYEQYF	TGCAGTGCTAGAATAACAGCCTACGAGCAGTACTTC
TRBV7-3	15	TRBJ1-1	TRBD1	many	CASSLGDRRNTEAFF	TGTGCCAGCAGCTTGGGGGACAGGCGGAACACTGAAGCTTTCTTT
TRBV20-1	15	TRBJ2-3	TRBD2	many	CSAPVAGGSADTQYF	TGCAGTGCTCCCGTAGCGGGGGGGAGCGCAGATACGCAGTATTTT
TRBV10-3	12	TRBJ2-1	.	many	CAISGLGNEQFF	TGTGCCATCAGTGGACTTGGCAATGAGCAGTTCTTC
TRBV6-1	11	TRBJ2-7	.	many	CASSTDYEQYF	TGTGCCAGCAGTACCGACTACGAGCAGTACTTC
TRBV19	15	TRBJ2-3	.	few	CASSAGTASTDTQYF	TGTGCCAGTAGTGCGGGTACCGCTAGCACAGATACGCAGTATTTT
TRBV28	12	TRBJ1-1	.	many	CATTGGITEAFF	TGTGCCACTACCGGGGGGATCACTGAAGCTTTCTTT
TRBV15	15	TRBJ2-7	.	many	CATSRDKGLSDEQYF	TGTGCCACCAGCAGAGATAAGGGACTGTCGGACGAGCAGTACTTC
TRBV5-5	14	TRBJ1-1	.	.	CASSFIDKNTEAFF	TGTGCCAGCAGCTTCATTGACAAGAACACTGAAGCTTTCTTT
TRBV29-1	13	TRBJ1-5	.	many	CSAARESNQPQHF	TGCAGCGCTGCCAGGGAGAGCAATCAGCCCCAGCATTTT
TRBV27	14	TRBJ1-4	.	.	CVSRKQGQNEELFF	TGTGTCAGCAGGAAACAGGGCCAAAATGAAGAACTGTTTTTT
TRBV12-3/TRBV12-4	13	TRBJ2-7	TRBD2	.	CASRASGAFEQYF	TGTGCCAGCAGGGCTAGCGGGGCCTTCGAGCAGTACTTC
TRBV7-2	15	TRBJ2-1	.	.	CASGILWGAYNEQFF	TGTGCCAGCGGCATACTCTGGGGGGCCTACAACGAGCAGTTCTTC
TRBV15	12	TRBJ2-5	.	many	CATSRVWETQYF	TGTGCCACCAGCAGAGTATGGGAGACCCAGTACTTC
TRBV6-2/TRBV6-3	15	TRBJ2-7	TRBD1	many	CASRSGQGEVKEQYF	TGTGCCAGCAGGAGCGGACAGGGGGAAGTGAAAGAGCAGTACTTC
TRBV6-6	13	TRBJ2-7	.	.	CASIYSIGYEQYF	TGTGCCAGCATTTACTCGATAGGTTACGAGCAGTACTTC
TRBV19	13	TRBJ1-2	.	.	CASTGYLYYGYTF	TGTGCCAGTACGGGGTACCTATACTATGGCTACACCTTC
TRBV7-2	16	TRBJ1-5	.	many	CASSPEAPGNNQPQHF	TGTGCCAGCAGCCCAGAAGCCCCAGGAAACAATCAGCCCCAGCATTTT
TRBV27	17	TRBJ2-7	TRBD2	many	CASSPTRTSGRQYEQYF	TGTGCCAGCAGTCCAACCCGGACTAGCGGGAGGCAGTACGAGCAGTACTTC
TRBV28	15	TRBJ1-4	.	many	CASSRTQGYNEKLFF	TGTGCCAGCAGCCGAACCCAGGGGTATAATGAAAAACTGTTTTTT
TRBV7-9	16	TRBJ2-7	TRBD1	.	CASSPGQRLGYYEQYF	TGTGCCAGCAGCCCGGGACAGAGGCTCGGGTACTACGAGCAGTACTTC
TRBV4-1	17	TRBJ2-7	TRBD1	.	CASSQGAQDRAGYEQYF	TGCGCCAGCAGCCAGGGGGCCCAGGACAGGGCTGGGTACGAGCAGTACTTC